Below are 4 T cell receptor beta chains sequenced from a single sample in a study of blood T cell repertoires in COVID-19. Repertoires were generated with immunoSEQ multiplex PCR, while TCRdb's copy carries only in-frame clones and drops some. The sample holds 150,000 to 200,000 clones, more than 85% seen once. Specimen: peripheral blood. The source of these receptors is an elderly woman in a cohort sampled during active or convalescent COVID-19.

This clone was detected only once. The chain carries TRBV7-2 and TRBJ1-5; TRBD1 might be the D (5 bases). Germline V lookup: CDR1 SGHTA, CDR2 FQGNSA. V was cut by 7 bases and J by 2 bases, with 12 bases left in between. This CDR3 contains 14 residues. Here the CDR3 reads CASTGGGGNQPQHF. CDR3 bases: TGTGCCAGCACCGGGGGAGGGGGCAATCAGCCCCAGCATTTT.

The chain carries TRBV4-1 and TRBJ1-5, with TRBD1 as a possible D gene (6 bases). Germline loops: CDR1 MGHRA, CDR2 YSYEKL. Trimming took 3 bases from V and 6 from J, leaving 15 bases between them. CDR3 length: 15 amino acids. CDR3 DNA sequence: TGCGCCAGCAGCCAGATCGGACAGAGGTCTCAGCCCCAGCATTTT. It translates to CASSQIGQRSQPQHF.

The chain employs TRBV24-1 and TRBJ1-2, with D perhaps matching TRBD1 (6 bases). CDR3 length equals 13 residues. Germline lookup yields CDR1 KGHDR and CDR2 SFDVKD. Trimming left V 5 bases short and J 8 bases short, with 14 bases between. For the CDR3, the DNA is TGTGCCACCAGTGCCGGCGGGGGGCTGGGCTACACCTTC. It encodes CATSAGGGLGYTF.

This chain connects TRBV3-1 (or the pseudogene TRBV3-2) to TRBJ2-3; TRBD1 might be the D (6 bases). Trimming pared 4 bases from V and 2 bases from J, leaving 25 bases between. Germline V gene lookup returns CDR1 LGHDT and CDR2 YNNKEL (reference sequence). The CDR3 spans 19 residues. The DNA of the CDR3 is TGTGCCAGCAGCCCTAGAAGACAGGCCGGCGAACCCTTCACAGATACGCAGTATTTT. It encodes CASSPRRQAGEPFTDTQYF.